This record looks at one T cell receptor beta chain sequence and its context. These data are taken from a study of blood T cell repertoires in COVID-19. Study-wide context: Material from acute and convalescent COVID-19 was sourced from the United States, Italy and Spain. Sample material is recorded as cDNA or gDNA derived from T cells, B-cell-depleted T cells, or PBMCs.

Trimming took off 2 bases at V and 3 bases at J, with 11 bases between the two ends. The CDR3 contains 14 residues. The germline V gene has CDR1 MDHEN and CDR2 SYDVKM. Study processing details: By means of reference gene primer amplification, nucleated cell counts were estimated. Sequenced by immunoSEQ multiplex PCR; TCRdb stores in-frame clones only, minus some. That table furnishes V, J and clone size, whereas the DNA furnished D and trimming. The sample contains fewer than 200,000 clones, around four fifths of which appear only once. The receptor was derived from a middle-aged man who had recovered from COVID-19. The chain uses TRBV28 and TRBJ2-7, with D possibly being TRBD2 (6 bases). The sequencing input was peripheral blood. CDR3 protein: CASSLRRDRYEQYF. In DNA form, the CDR3 reads TGTGCCAGCAGTTTACGGCGGGACCGCTACGAGCAGTACTTC.